This TCR beta chain is drawn from a study of T cells in localized non-small cell lung cancer. Findings and limits, study-wide: Uninvolved adjacent lung had higher T cell clonality than tumor and all other tissues. Heterogeneity is still possible, as just one tumor region was sequenced.

With 9 bases clipped from V and 6 bases from J, the junction kept 6 bases outside the gene matches. Germline lookup yields CDR1 SGDLS and CDR2 YYNGEE. This CDR3 region has 14 residues. Clones were read by immunoSEQ multiplex PCR, and TCRdb kept only the in-frame ones, dropping some. The sample yields fewer than 45,000 clones, about 90% seen once. In regard to this clone: As yet, its antigen is unknown.

V is TRBV9 and J is TRBJ2-2; 12 bases line up with TRBD2. The sequencing here drew on peripheral blood, taken before any cancer treatment. The sequence was collected from a man aged 40 to 69 with stage I lung adenocarcinoma. This chain's CDR3 is CATSSGRAPGELFF. The CDR3 coding sequence is TGTGCCACCTCTAGCGGGAGGGCACCCGGGGAGCTGTTTTTT.